These 32 T cell receptor beta chains were sequenced from one sample in a study of T cell repertoires in cytomegalovirus infection. TCRdb processed the reads anew with MiXCR; each CDR3 protein has one entry. Altogether fewer than 900,000 distinct CDR3 sequences are present, almost 30% being singletons, with the ten largest covering under 15%. These receptors lack a known antigen. The specimen was cultured CD8+ T cells from PBMCs, collected from culture after CMV antigen stimulation. These receptors all stem from a human donor in good health (CMV status not recorded). Some clones in this sample may be carry-over from other donors' samples.

This clonotype has just a few counts. This chain uses TRBV7-9 with TRBJ2-7; TRBD1 or TRBD2 may be the D gene (5 bases each). Trimming cost V 5 bases and J 3 bases, with 17 bases left between them. Germline V gives CDR1 SEHNR, CDR2 FQNEAQ (reference sequence). The CDR3 is made up of 15 amino acids. The CDR3 reads CASSPPWDGNYEQYF. The CDR3 DNA sequence: TGTGCCAGCAGCCCTCCCTGGGACGGAAACTACGAGCAGTACTTC.

This clonotype was detected a few times. This rearrangement joins TRBV7-9 to TRBJ2-1; the D gene could be TRBD1 or TRBD2 (5 bases each). The CDR3 sequence is 12 residues long. V lost 4 bases, J lost 9 bases, and 10 bases lay in between. CDR1 SEHNR and CDR2 FQNEAQ come from the germline V gene (reference sequence). DNA of the CDR3: TGTGCCAGCAGCTATACAGGAGGTGAGCAGTTCTTC. This translates into CASSYTGGEQFF.

The V gene is TRBV7-8, the J gene TRBJ2-2, with 13 bases matching TRBD2. CDR1 and CDR2 (germline): SGHVS, FQNEAQ. The CDR3 extends over 16 amino acids. V lost 6 bases, J lost 2 bases, and 3 bases stayed unmatched. CDR3 protein: CASRWTSGGNTGELFF. The CDR3 DNA reads TGTGCCAGCAGGTGGACTAGCGGGGGAAACACCGGGGAGCTGTTTTTT.

There are a few counts of this clonotype. The J gene is TRBJ1-4, the V gene TRBV7-9; unclear D gene. The CDR3 spans 15 residues. V was clipped by 5 bases and J by 5 bases, with 15 bases between them. Germline CDR1 reads SEHNR; CDR2 reads FQNEAQ (reference sequence). The CDR3 DNA reads TGTGCCAGCAGCCTCCAGTGGGATCCCAATGAAAAACTGTTTTTT. Translating gives CASSLQWDPNEKLFF.

This clonotype was counted at least ten times. The rearrangement links TRBV7-2 to TRBJ2-1; TRBD1 is a possible D gene (6 bases). Germline assignment: CDR1 SGHTA and CDR2 FQGNSA. The germline V and J ends were trimmed by 8 bases and 4 bases, with 12 bases remaining between them. The CDR3 totals 13 residues. CDR3 bases: TGTGCCAGCGAGGGGGTCAATTACAATGAGCAGTTCTTC. Amino acids: CASEGVNYNEQFF.

This chain joins TRBV27 and TRBJ1-1; no definite D call. CDR3 length: 15 amino acids. V gave up 2 bases and J gave up 3 bases, with 13 bases separating them. Germline lookup yields CDR1 MNHEY and CDR2 SMNVEV (reference sequence). The CDR3 spells CASSLGVGEDTEAFF. The CDR3 DNA is TGTGCCAGCAGTTTAGGGGTTGGAGAGGACACTGAAGCTTTCTTT.

The chain couples TRBV4-1 to TRBJ1-1; D ambiguous. Trimming took 0 bases from V and 1 from J, leaving 12 bases between them. This CDR3 is 16 amino acids long. Germline assignment: CDR1 MGHRA and CDR2 YSYEKL. The DNA for the CDR3 is TGCGCCAGCAGCCAAGATGGAGGCTTGGGGAACACTGAAGCTTTCTTT. Translation: CASSQDGGLGNTEAFF.

The chain employs TRBV5-1 and TRBJ2-5; TRBD2 agrees at 15 bases. Germline-derived CDR1 and CDR2 are SGHRS and YFSETQ. Trimming at V came to 3 bases and at J to 0 bases, leaving 12 bases not matched to a gene. The CDR3 runs to 20 residues. The CDR3 region has the DNA TGCGCCAGCAGCTCAGCCGGAGGGACTAGCGGGGGGATCAACCAAGAGACCCAGTACTTC. Its protein product is CASSSAGGTSGGINQETQYF.

This clonotype was counted at least ten times. This chain joins TRBV7-6 and TRBJ1-5; no definite D call. The V and J ends lost 5 bases and 0 bases respectively, with 8 bases between them. The germline CDR1 and CDR2 sequences are SGHVS and FNYEAQ. The CDR3 consists of 14 residues. DNA for the CDR3: TGTGCCAGCAGCCCGCAGAGTAGCAATCAGCCCCAGCATTTT. It is translated as CASSPQSSNQPQHF. Complete variable domain (other parts from reference TRBV7-6 and TRBJ1-5): GAGVSQSPRYKVTKRGQDVALRCDPISGHVSLYWYRQALGQGPEFLTYFNYEAQQDKSGLPNDRFSAERPEGSISTLTIQRTEQRDSAMYRCASSPQSSNQPQHFGDGTRLSIL.

This clonotype was counted between two and nine times. The chain employs TRBV14 and TRBJ2-1; TRBD2 agrees at 7 bases. Germline loops: CDR1 SGHDN, CDR2 FVKESK. CDR3 length: 14 residues. V shed 4 bases and J 2 bases; nucleotides not matched to a gene: 2. The CDR3 bases are TGTGCCAGCAGCCGGGACTATCCCTACAATGAGCAGTTCTTC. As protein: CASSRDYPYNEQFF.

The chain has TRBV4-1 and TRBJ2-3, with D hard to call. Per the germline V gene, CDR1 is MGHRA and CDR2 is YSYEKL. Trimming took off 1 base at V and 0 bases at J, with 8 bases between the two ends. This CDR3 has 15 residues. The CDR3 DNA sequence: TGCGCCAGCAGCCAAGGGTCGAAGAGCACAGATACGCAGTATTTT. Translated, it gives CASSQGSKSTDTQYF.

This sequence joins TRBV6-2 or TRBV6-3 and TRBJ2-2; no clear D gene. The V end was cut by 8 bases, the J end by 5 bases, with 15 bases between. This CDR3 is 14 amino acids long. The germline V gene has CDR1 MNHEY and CDR2 SVGEGT. CDR3 region: CASRPSVVTGELFF. The CDR3 DNA follows: TGTGCCAGCCGCCCCAGTGTGGTGACCGGGGAGCTGTTTTTT.

The rearrangement joins TRBV5-1 to TRBJ1-1; 9 bases are a match to TRBD1. V dropped 4 bases and J dropped 0; count of bases not matched to a gene: 7. The CDR3 runs 16 residues. Germline loops: CDR1 SGHRS, CDR2 YFSETQ. CDR3: CASSRTGEIMNTEAFF. The DNA for the CDR3 is TGCGCCAGCAGCCGGACAGGGGAGATTATGAACACTGAAGCTTTCTTT.

This chain links TRBV4-1 with TRBJ1-1; D not resolved. This CDR3 region has 15 residues. V was clipped by 4 bases and J by 1 base, with 13 bases between them. The germline V gene encodes CDR1 MGHRA and CDR2 YSYEKL. The CDR3 DNA sequence: TGCGCCAGCAGCCTCCCTCGACCGACGAACACTGAAGCTTTCTTT. Residues: CASSLPRPTNTEAFF.

The table lists this clonotype with many counts. The rearrangement joins TRBV7-6 to TRBJ2-3; D not certain. CDR3 length: 15 residues. Between the trimmed V and J ends, which lost 0 bases and 2 bases, there was a span of 9 bases. Germline loops: CDR1 SGHVS, CDR2 FNYEAQ. CDR3 coding DNA: TGTGCCAGCAGCTTAGCTACCACCAACACAGATACGCAGTATTTT. Encoded protein: CASSLATTNTDTQYF.

This clonotype was counted between two and nine times. This chain links TRBV7-2 with TRBJ1-1; D gene unclear. V lost 5 bases to trimming and J lost 4 bases, with 17 bases between them. The CDR3 extends over 15 amino acids. Germline V gene sequence: CDR1 SGHTA, CDR2 FQGNSA. The CDR3 nucleotides read TGTGCCAGCAGCAATAACCCGCCGACCTCCACTGAAGCTTTCTTT. This encodes CASSNNPPTSTEAFF.

This clonotype was observed many times. This sequence joins TRBV7-2 and TRBJ2-5; 9 bases are a match to TRBD2. V shed 6 bases and J 5 bases; nucleotides not matched to a gene: 10. Germline assignment: CDR1 SGHTA and CDR2 FQGNSA. This CDR3 region has 15 residues. CDR3 sequence: CASSQFAGGPETQYF. Here the CDR3 DNA reads TGTGCCAGCAGTCAATTTGCGGGGGGGCCGGAGACCCAGTACTTC.

This clonotype has at least ten counts. The CDR3 nucleotides are TGTGCCAGCAGCACGACAGTTCTCAGGAACACCGGGGAGCTGTTTTTT. Protein: CASSTTVLRNTGELFF. The rearrangement links TRBV7-9 to TRBJ2-2; D is perhaps TRBD1 (5 bases). V lost 5 bases to trimming and J lost 1 base, with 14 bases between them. The CDR3 consists of 16 residues. Germline V CDR1 and CDR2: SEHNR, FQNEAQ (reference sequence).

This clonotype was seen at least ten times. One end of the junction fails to match germline, which may point to a read error. The chain combines TRBV12-3 or TRBV12-4 with TRBJ2-2, with 8 bases fitting TRBD1. The CDR3 is made up of 14 amino acids. CDR3 in amino acids: CLVRGLMNTGELFF. As DNA, the CDR3 is TGCCTCGTCAGGGGGCTGATGAACACCGGGGAGCTGTTTTTT.

This rearrangement joins TRBV20-1 to TRBJ2-7; D is ambiguous. Trimming shortened V by 2 bases and J by 2 bases, and 13 bases separated the two germline ends. The CDR3 runs 14 residues. In germline, CDR1 is DFQATT, CDR2 SNEGSKA (reference sequence). The CDR3: CSARFRDTPYEQYF. In nucleotides, the CDR3 is TGCAGTGCTAGATTTCGAGACACTCCCTACGAGCAGTACTTC.

The chain uses TRBV6-1 and TRBJ2-7; the D gene is possibly TRBD2 (5 bases). The germline V and J ends were trimmed by 7 bases and 5 bases, with 12 bases remaining between them. The CDR3 is 12 amino acids. Germline lookup yields CDR1 MNHNS and CDR2 SASEGT. The CDR3 reads CASISGRDEQYF. DNA for the CDR3: TGTGCCAGCATAAGCGGAAGGGACGAGCAGTACTTC.

This clonotype was counted between two and nine times. The chain uses TRBV7-6 and TRBJ1-1, with D possibly matching TRBD1 (5 bases). Germline loops: CDR1 SGHVS, CDR2 FNYEAQ. The V end lost 4 bases, the J end lost 0 bases, and 12 bases lay between the germline ends. The CDR3 is made up of 15 amino acids. The CDR3 spells CASSSGSGMNTEAFF. The CDR3 DNA follows: TGTGCCAGCAGCTCGGGGTCAGGGATGAACACTGAAGCTTTCTTT.

This clonotype came up a few times. The chain employs TRBV7-8 and TRBJ2-7; 10 nucleotides agree with TRBD1. The CDR3 length is 16 residues. Germline values: CDR1 SGHVS, CDR2 FQNEAQ. V shed 4 bases, J shed 3 bases, and the junction held 9 bases outside the gene matches. The CDR3 DNA sequence: TGTGCCAGCAGCTCCGGGACAGGGGAGCGGTACTACGAGCAGTACTTC. Protein: CASSSGTGERYYEQYF.

The CDR3 protein is CASSPSGGVSDTQYF. The DNA of the CDR3 is TGTGCCAGCAGCCCCAGCGGGGGGGTCTCAGATACGCAGTATTTT. The genes are TRBV7-3 and TRBJ2-3; 10 positions agree with TRBD2. Trimming took 5 bases from V and 4 from J; bases not matched to a gene: 6. This CDR3 has 15 amino acids. Germline CDR1 SGHTA, CDR2 FQGTGA.

The V call is TRBV7-6, the J call TRBJ2-7; D is ambiguous. The germline V and J ends were trimmed by 5 bases and 2 bases, with 13 bases remaining between them. The CDR3 loop spans 14 amino acids. Looked up from germline, CDR1 is SGHVS and CDR2 is FNYEAQ. For the CDR3, the DNA is TGTGCCAGCAGCCCCATCCCACGACCCTACGAGCAGTACTTC. Translation gives CASSPIPRPYEQYF.

V is TRBV10-3 and J is TRBJ2-1, with TRBD2 matching 12 bases. Germline assignment: CDR1 ENHRY and CDR2 SYGVKD. The CDR3 runs to 14 residues. The V segment lost 6 bases and the J segment 7 bases; nucleotides outside the gene matches: 4. As DNA, the CDR3 is TGTGCCATCAGCGATGGACTAGCGGGGAATGAGCAGTTCTTC. It is translated as CAISDGLAGNEQFF.

This chain uses TRBV5-8 with TRBJ2-3; TRBD2 might be the D (6 bases). Germline CDR1 and CDR2: SGHTS and YDEGEE. The length of the CDR3 is 15 residues. V dropped 1 base and J dropped 5 bases, with 14 bases sitting between them. The CDR3 nucleotides are TGTGCCAGCAGCTTGATACTAGCCGAGAAAGATACGCAGTATTTT. Its translation is CASSLILAEKDTQYF.

CDR3 bases: TGTGCCAGCAGTCTCAACCGGGACTCTGGAAACACCATATATTTT. It is translated as CASSLNRDSGNTIYF. The chain is built from TRBV27 and TRBJ1-3, with D unresolved. Trimming shortened V by 5 bases and J by 0 bases, and 11 bases separated the two germline ends. The CDR3 is made up of 15 amino acids. Germline CDR1 and CDR2: MNHEY and SMNVEV (reference sequence).

The table lists this clonotype with many counts. The V and J genes are TRBV7-8 and TRBJ1-1, with TRBD1 identical over 7 bases. Germline values: CDR1 SGHVS, CDR2 FQNEAQ. This CDR3 spans 15 amino acids. Trimming removed 5 bases from V and 5 bases from J; junction bases left unmatched: 11. CDR3 loop: CASSAMDRWGTEAFF. CDR3 DNA: TGTGCCAGCAGCGCAATGGACAGGTGGGGTACTGAAGCTTTCTTT.

This chain links TRBV19 with TRBJ1-1; no firm D call. V gave up 7 bases and J gave up 6 bases, with 6 bases separating them. The length of the CDR3 is 10 residues. Looked up from germline, CDR1 is LNHDA and CDR2 is SQIVND (reference sequence). The CDR3 bases are TGTGCCAGTATGGGCCCTGAAGCTTTCTTT. This encodes CASMGPEAFF.

As concerns this clonotype: Sequence at one end of the junction differs from germline and may be a read error. V gene TRBV15 combines with J gene TRBJ1-4, with unresolved D. The CDR3 runs to 14 residues. Germline-derived CDR1 and CDR2 are LNHNV and YYDKDF (reference sequence). CDR3 sequence: CATSKIGNGEKLFF. CDR3 sequence (DNA): TGTGCCACCAGCAAGATTGGGAATGGTGAAAAACTGTTTTTC.

This rearrangement joins TRBV7-9 to TRBJ1-6; D might be TRBD1 (5 bases). The CDR3 length is 15 residues. Trimming cost V 4 bases and J 5 bases, with 12 bases left between them. The germline gives CDR1 SEHNR, CDR2 FQNEAQ (reference sequence). The CDR3 region has the DNA TGTGCCAGCAGCTCGGGACCGTCAAATAATTCACCCCTCCACTTT. This sequence encodes CASSSGPSNNSPLHF.